This passage covers 13 T cell receptor beta chains from one sample sequenced in a study of CD8+ T cells in alopecia areata. Treatment reported: oral pan-JAK inhibitor, 5-10 mg twice daily. Sequencing relied on a cDNA template that was reverse transcribed from extracted RNA. This table comes from immunoSEQ multiplex PCR, and its TCRdb copy is limited to in-frame clones, with some not included. The sample lists under 200,000 clones, approximately 65% occurring once. Material: CD4+ T cells sorted from blood, obtained at week 4, from a patient treated with tofacitinib. Every receptor here comes from a human donor with alopecia areata.

This clone was detected ten times or more. The V gene is TRBV5-1, the J gene TRBJ2-3; D gene unclear. Germline CDR1 reads SGHRS; CDR2 reads YFSETQ. Deletions cut 5 bases from V and 2 bases from J, with 6 bases between. The CDR3 runs 12 residues. The CDR3 loop is CASSENTDTQYF. Written as DNA, the CDR3 is TGCGCCAGCAGTGAGAACACAGATACGCAGTATTTT.

The chain uses TRBV10-3 and TRBJ2-6, with D hard to call. Germline values: CDR1 ENHRY, CDR2 SYGVKD. The CDR3 is 15 amino acids. Trimming left V 4 bases short and J 2 bases short, with 9 bases between. CDR3 sequence: CAISGSRAGANVLTF. CDR3 in DNA: TGTGCCATCAGTGGCTCCCGGGCTGGGGCCAACGTCCTGACTTTC.

The chain employs TRBV4-1 and TRBJ2-1; a weak D match, TRBD1 (6 bases). Trimming removed 0 bases at V and 6 bases at J, with 12 bases between. Looked up from germline, CDR1 is MGHRA and CDR2 is YSYEKL. CDR3 length equals 15 residues. CDR3 bases: TGCGCCAGCAGCCAAGATCAGCCAGGGGTCAATGAGCAGTTCTTC. It codes for CASSQDQPGVNEQFF.

A single count supports this clone. This chain uses TRBV27 with TRBJ1-5; D remains ambiguous. CDR1 MNHEY and CDR2 SMNVEV come from the germline V gene (reference sequence). V was trimmed by 4 bases and J by 0 bases, leaving 10 bases between them. The CDR3 loop spans 15 amino acids. CDR3 in amino acids: CASSYDAYSNQPQHF. The CDR3 bases are TGTGCCAGCAGTTATGACGCTTATAGCAATCAGCCCCAGCATTTT.

This sequence joins TRBV5-6 and TRBJ1-3; D not certain. V was trimmed by 2 bases and J by 4 bases, leaving 13 bases between them. CDR1 is SGHDT and CDR2 is YYEEEE in the germline V gene. This CDR3 contains 15 residues. The CDR3 DNA sequence: TGTGCCAGCAGCTTAACGGACGGGAGGGGAAACACCATATATTTT. This gives the protein CASSLTDGRGNTIYF.

J is TRBJ2-5 and V is TRBV6-5; maybe TRBD1 (7 bases). This CDR3 spans 13 amino acids. Germline V lookup: CDR1 MNHEY, CDR2 SVGAGI. V lost 6 bases and J 7 bases, leaving 15 bases between the germline ends. CDR3: CASRPGGPGTQYF. CDR3 bases: TGTGCCAGCAGGCCAGGGGGGCCTGGGACCCAGTACTTC.

This clone was seen a few times. The genes are TRBV25-1 and TRBJ1-4; no firm D call. The germline gives CDR1 MGHDK, CDR2 SYGVNS. This CDR3 is 14 amino acids long. V lost 5 bases, J lost 8 bases, and 15 bases lay in between. CDR3 region: CASSSWERKEKLFF. The CDR3 DNA is TGTGCCAGCAGTTCTTGGGAACGGAAAGAAAAACTGTTTTTT.

A few counts support this clone. The genes are TRBV29-1 and TRBJ2-3, with D possibly matching TRBD1 (6 bases). Trimming took 4 bases from V and 1 from J, leaving 9 bases between them. Germline V gene lookup returns CDR1 SQVTM and CDR2 ANQGSEA. This CDR3 comprises 13 residues. CDR3 DNA: TGCAGCGTTGGGTCAGGGGGCACAGATACGCAGTATTTT. Translated, it gives CSVGSGGTDTQYF.

There are a few counts of this clone. The chain has TRBV29-1 and TRBJ2-2; perhaps D is TRBD1 or TRBD2 (6 bases each). Germline-derived CDR1 and CDR2 are SQVTM and ANQGSEA. Trimming took off 6 bases at V and 4 bases at J, with 15 bases between the two ends. The CDR3 loop spans 14 amino acids. The CDR3 coding sequence is TGCAGCGTCGTCCCCGGGGGCCGCACCGGGGAGCTGTTTTTT. Its translation: CSVVPGGRTGELFF.

The table lists this clone with a count of one. The J gene is TRBJ1-4, the V gene TRBV29-1, with a tentative D call TRBD1 (6 bases). There are 12 residues in the CDR3. In germline, CDR1 is SQVTM, CDR2 ANQGSEA. Trimming pared 7 bases from V and 8 bases from J, leaving 14 bases between. The CDR3 DNA reads as TGCAGCGGAGGGGGGCCTGAAGAAAAACTGTTTTTT. Translated, it gives CSGGGPEEKLFF.

The chain is built from TRBV2 and TRBJ2-7; TRBD2 agrees at 7 bases. After removal of 8 bases from V and 5 bases from J, the junction contained 3 bases not matched to a gene. In germline, CDR1 is SNHLY, CDR2 FYNNEI. This CDR3 has 11 amino acids. The CDR3 DNA follows: TGTGCCAGCGGGACTATTAACGAGCAGTACTTC. Translating it yields CASGTINEQYF.

As to this clone: Other DNA variants within this sample encode the same CDR3. The chain joins TRBV5-1 to TRBJ2-2; the D is unclear. The CDR3 consists of 14 residues. Germline CDR1 is SGHRS and CDR2 is YFSETQ. V lost 0 bases, J lost 6 bases, and 9 bases lay in between. This CDR3 is CASSLERVPGELFF. The CDR3 region has the DNA TGCGCCAGCAGCTTGGAACGGGTTCCCGGGGAGCTGTTTTTT.

V usage is TRBV30 and J usage is TRBJ2-7; 10 bases match TRBD1. The V segment lost 2 bases and the J segment 0 bases; nucleotides outside the gene matches: 4. Germline V gene lookup returns CDR1 GTSNPN and CDR2 SVGIG (reference sequence). The CDR3 extends over 15 amino acids. The DNA of the CDR3 is TGTGCCTGGAGTAAGGGACAGGGGAGCTCCTACGAGCAGTACTTC. Encoded protein: CAWSKGQGSSYEQYF.